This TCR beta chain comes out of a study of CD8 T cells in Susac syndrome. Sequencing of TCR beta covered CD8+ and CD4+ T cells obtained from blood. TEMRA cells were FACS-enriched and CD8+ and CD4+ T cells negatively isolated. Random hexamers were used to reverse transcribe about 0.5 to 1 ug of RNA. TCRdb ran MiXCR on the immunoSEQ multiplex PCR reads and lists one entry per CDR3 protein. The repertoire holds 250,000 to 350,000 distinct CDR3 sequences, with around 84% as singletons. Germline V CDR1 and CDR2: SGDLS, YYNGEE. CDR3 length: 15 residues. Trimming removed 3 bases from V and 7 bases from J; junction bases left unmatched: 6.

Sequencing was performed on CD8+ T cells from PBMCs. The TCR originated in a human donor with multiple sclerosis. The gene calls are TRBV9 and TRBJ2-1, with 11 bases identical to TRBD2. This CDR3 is CASSGTGTSGNEQFF. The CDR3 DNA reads TGTGCCAGCAGCGGGACCGGGACTAGCGGTAATGAGCAGTTCTTC.